This entry features one TCR beta chain sequence. Trimming took 6 bases from V and 10 from J, leaving 16 bases between them. The CDR3 sequence is 13 residues long. CDR1 MNHEY and CDR2 SMNVEV come from the germline V gene (reference sequence). Every patient experienced relapse after autologous stem cell transplantation, and brentuximab vedotin exposure varied. Using immunoSEQ multiplex PCR, the repertoire was profiled, and TCRdb retains in-frame clones only, with some absent. The table has 120,000 to 150,000 clones, approximately 81% seen once. This sample was taken from a study of PD-1 blockade in classical Hodgkin lymphoma.

This TCR was recovered from a human donor with classical Hodgkin lymphoma. The V call is TRBV27, the J call TRBJ2-1; perhaps TRBD1 as D (5 bases). The sequenced sample was peripheral blood mononuclear cells (PBMCs), obtained before the second cycle of nivolumab. DNA for the CDR3: TGTGCCAGCAGCCCCCCAGGGCCGCGGGAGCAGTTCTTC. This translates into CASSPPGPREQFF.